The source of this TCR beta chain is a study of cytomegalovirus exposure and HLA in healthy donors. On the study more broadly: A data release that came early held roughly 80 million unique TCRs from HLA-typed donors.

Both 60 Vbeta primers and 13 Jbeta primers went into the PCR. Sequencing used immunoSEQ multiplex PCR; TCRdb keeps in-frame clones, though not all of them. The data contain over 150,000 clones, around 81% of them singletons. Germline lookup yields CDR1 SGHDT and CDR2 YYEEEE. The CDR3 spans 17 residues. Germline trimming cut 2 bases from V and 4 bases from J; bases unmatched to any gene: 14. The sequence was obtained from a woman in her forties or fifties in good health and CMV-seronegative. Sequencing was carried out using PBMCs. The chain joins TRBV5-6 to TRBJ2-7; 8 nucleotides align to TRBD2. The CDR3 sequence is CASSLSSRGGPGYEQYF. The CDR3 DNA is TGTGCCAGCAGCTTATCAAGCCGGGGGGGACCCGGGTACGAGCAGTACTTC.